The T cell receptor (beta chain) under discussion was sequenced for a study of OX40 agonist ivuxolimab in advanced cancers. Study-level information: The study enrolled dose-escalation patients with hepatocellular carcinoma, melanoma, renal cell or head and neck cancer.

Study-wide findings and caveats: Normalized T-cell clonal expansion was also low in a subset of nonresponders. More expanded clones were found, on average, in CD8+ than in CD4+ T cells.

The repertoire was sequenced with immunoSEQ multiplex PCR; TCRdb's copy has only in-frame clones and lacks some. Among tens of thousands of clones listed, 70% to 90% were seen once. Trimming stripped 6 bases from V and 6 bases from J, with 12 bases between. This CDR3 contains 13 residues. Germline V gene sequence: CDR1 SGHRS, CDR2 YFSETQ. As concerns this clone: Its antigen remains unknown.

The V call is TRBV5-1, the J call TRBJ2-2; D ambiguous. The source is an adult with an advanced solid tumor such as melanoma, head and neck, liver or kidney cancer. This sample comprised CD4+ or CD8+ T cells sorted from blood, obtained in a trial of the OX40 agonist ivuxolimab. CDR3 amino acids: CASMDGVAGELFF. DNA of the CDR3: TGCGCCAGCATGGATGGGGTGGCCGGGGAGCTGTTTTTT.